This T cell receptor (beta chain) was found in a study of blood T cell repertoires in COVID-19 (dated by TCRdb to 2018 to 2021). In terms of the full investigation: Samples covering the acute and convalescent phases of COVID-19 were provided by collaborators in the United States, Italy and Spain. The material from the prospective study consisted of cDNA or gDNA derived from T cells, B-cell-depleted T cells, or PBMCs. The dataset comprised deeply sampled blood TCRbeta repertoires from subjects exposed to, actively infected with, or recovered from COVID-19. The repertoires were made available in a free public database intended to serve as a resource for research on the immune response to SARS-CoV-2. Samples were obtained from the ongoing ImmuneRACE study (first 160 participants) and from 1,254 subjects provided by 6 global collaborators. Sample metadata almost always included a de-identified subject ID, COVID-19 status, age in years and sex. Where available, HLA class I and class II types were taken from metadata supplied by the sample provider and were not determined by assay-based typing.

The germline V gene encodes CDR1 DFQATT and CDR2 SNEGSKA (reference sequence). Measured from the cysteine to the phenylalanine, the CDR3 is 13 residues long. Only the CDR3 part of the read is kept: 39 bases, read in frame from the first base. V lost 3 bases and J lost 5 bases; the stretch between them is 13 bases long. This clone was seen just once. Its antigen target is currently unknown. Base qualities are not at hand, and no much larger clone is one base apart. The collaborating institutions used their own protocols to collect whole blood in K2EDTA tubes. Collaborator samples were shipped for TCRbeta analysis as frozen whole blood, isolated PBMCs, or DNA extracted from either sample type. TCRbeta CDR3 regions were amplified from genomic DNA using the immunoSEQ Assay, a bias-controlled multiplex PCR. In the source study's methods: Nucleated cell counts per sample were estimated from amplification of reference gene primers within the assay. To quantify the absolute abundance of each unique TCRbeta CDR3 rearrangement, sequence reads were collapsed and filtered. For each sample, productive Simpson clonality was calculated as the square root of Simpson's diversity index over productive rearrangements. The immuneACCESS repertoire file appears here via TCRdb, limited to in-frame rearrangements. These files lack a portion of the clones; in checked studies, under half of the deficit traces to unresolved V genes, and the cause of the others is not known. That table supplies the V and J calls and clone size; D and trimming were determined from the DNA. The sample records approximately 32,000 clones, roughly 88% of which are singletons. The top ten clones comprise around 5% of the sample.

The paper as a whole reports these results and caveats: The quantity of clinical and demographic metadata differed by source and by participant and was supplied without curation.

The chain is encoded by TRBV20-1 joined to TRBJ1-1, with a tentative D gene TRBD1 over 6 matching bases. The sample consisted of peripheral blood. This receptor was identified in an older woman with active COVID-19. The DNA sequence is given as TGCAGTGCTAGTTCGGGGGGCCGAACTGAAGCTTTCTTT. This is translated as CSASSGGRTEAFF.